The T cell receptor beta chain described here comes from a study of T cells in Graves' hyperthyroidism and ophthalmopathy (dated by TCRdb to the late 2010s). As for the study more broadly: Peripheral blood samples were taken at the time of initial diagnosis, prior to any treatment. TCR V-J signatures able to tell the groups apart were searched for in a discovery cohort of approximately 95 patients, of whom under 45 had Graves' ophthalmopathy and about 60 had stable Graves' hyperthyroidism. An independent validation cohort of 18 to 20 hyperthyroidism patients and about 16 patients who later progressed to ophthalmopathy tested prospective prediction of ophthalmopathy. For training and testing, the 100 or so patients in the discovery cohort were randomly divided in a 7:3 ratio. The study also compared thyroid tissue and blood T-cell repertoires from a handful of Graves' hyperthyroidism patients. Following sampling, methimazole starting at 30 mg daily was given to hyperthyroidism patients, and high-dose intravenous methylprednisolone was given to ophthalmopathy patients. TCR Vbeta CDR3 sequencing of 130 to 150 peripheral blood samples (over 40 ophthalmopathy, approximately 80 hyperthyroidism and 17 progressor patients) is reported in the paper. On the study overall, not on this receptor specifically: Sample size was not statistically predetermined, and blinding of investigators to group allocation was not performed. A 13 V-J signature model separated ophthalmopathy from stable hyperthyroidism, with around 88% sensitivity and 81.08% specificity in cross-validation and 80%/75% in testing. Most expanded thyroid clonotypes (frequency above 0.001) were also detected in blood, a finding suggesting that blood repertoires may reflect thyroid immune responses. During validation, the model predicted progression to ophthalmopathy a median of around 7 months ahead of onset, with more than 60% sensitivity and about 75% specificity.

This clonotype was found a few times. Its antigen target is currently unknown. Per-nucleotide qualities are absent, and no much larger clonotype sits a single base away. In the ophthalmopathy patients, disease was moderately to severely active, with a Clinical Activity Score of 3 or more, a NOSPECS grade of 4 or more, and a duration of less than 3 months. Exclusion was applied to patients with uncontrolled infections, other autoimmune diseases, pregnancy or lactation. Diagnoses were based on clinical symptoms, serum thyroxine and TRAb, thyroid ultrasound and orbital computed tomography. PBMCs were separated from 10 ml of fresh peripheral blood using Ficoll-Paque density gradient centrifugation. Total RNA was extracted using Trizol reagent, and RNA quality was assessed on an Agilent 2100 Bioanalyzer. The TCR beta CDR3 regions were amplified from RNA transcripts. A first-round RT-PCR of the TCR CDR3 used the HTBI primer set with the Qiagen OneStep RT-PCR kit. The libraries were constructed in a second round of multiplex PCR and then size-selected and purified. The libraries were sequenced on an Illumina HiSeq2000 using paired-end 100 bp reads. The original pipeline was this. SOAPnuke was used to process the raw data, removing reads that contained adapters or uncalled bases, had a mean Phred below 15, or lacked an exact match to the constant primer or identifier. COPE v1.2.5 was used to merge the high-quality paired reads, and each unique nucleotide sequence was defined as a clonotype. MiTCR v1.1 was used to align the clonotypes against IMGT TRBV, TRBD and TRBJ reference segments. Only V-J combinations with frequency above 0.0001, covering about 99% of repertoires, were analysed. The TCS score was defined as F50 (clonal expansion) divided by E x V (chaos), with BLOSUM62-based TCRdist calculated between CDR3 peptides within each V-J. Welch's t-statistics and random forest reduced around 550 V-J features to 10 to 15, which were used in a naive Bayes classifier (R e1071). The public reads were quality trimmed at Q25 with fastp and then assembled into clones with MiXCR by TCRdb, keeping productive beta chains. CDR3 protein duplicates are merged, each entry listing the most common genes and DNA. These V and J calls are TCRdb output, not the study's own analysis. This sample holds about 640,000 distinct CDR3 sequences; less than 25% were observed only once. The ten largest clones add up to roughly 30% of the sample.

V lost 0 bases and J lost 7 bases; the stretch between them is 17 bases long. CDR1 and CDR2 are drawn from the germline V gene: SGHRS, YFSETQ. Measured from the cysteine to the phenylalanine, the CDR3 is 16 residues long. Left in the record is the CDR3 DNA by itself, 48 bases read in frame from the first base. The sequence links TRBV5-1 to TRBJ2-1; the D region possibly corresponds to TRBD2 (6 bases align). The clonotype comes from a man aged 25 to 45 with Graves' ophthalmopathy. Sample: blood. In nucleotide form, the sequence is TGCGCCAGCAGCTTGGTTGTCGCGGGATCGGGGAATGAGCAGTTCTTC. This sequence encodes CASSLVVAGSGNEQFF. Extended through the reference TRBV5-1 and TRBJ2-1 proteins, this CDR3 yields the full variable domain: KAGVTQTPRYLIKTRGQQVTLSCSPISGHRSVSWYQQTPGQGLQFLFEYFSETQRNKGNFPGRFSGRQFSNSRSEMNVSTLELGDSALYLCASSLVVAGSGNEQFFGPGTRLTVL.